These T cell receptor beta chains were read from a single sample in a study of blood T cells in healthy people across ages. TCRdb reanalysed the 5' RACE reads using MiXCR and keeps one entry per CDR3 protein. The table records some 930,000 distinct CDR3 sequences, approximately 32% of them present only once. The data were also submitted as part of a second study, on T cells of mothers and their children.

The sequencing input was blood. The origin of the receptors is a woman aged 40 to 49 in good health. The CDR3 runs from the conserved cysteine through the conserved F or W. The order of the fields is V gene, clone size, J gene, D gene, CDR3 protein, CDR3 DNA. A D gene is named only where the DNA matches it firmly. Rows may omit the clone size; those that give it use once, few, many or a size class.

V gene: TRBV20-1; clone size: NA; J gene: TRBJ1-5; D gene: TRBD1; CDR3 protein: CSARDGGTGGPGQPQHF; CDR3 DNA: TGCAGTGCTAGGGACGGGGGGACAGGGGGCCCCGGTCAGCCCCAGCATTTT
V gene: TRBV27; clone size: few; J gene: TRBJ2-4; D gene: NA; CDR3 protein: CASSLLGLLNEQYF; CDR3 DNA: TGTGCCAGCAGTTTGTTAGGTCTTCTCAATGAGCAGTACTTC
V gene: TRBV28; clone size: many; J gene: TRBJ2-5; D gene: NA; CDR3 protein: CASSSRDSPGPQYF; CDR3 DNA: TGTGCCAGCAGTTCCCGGGACTCCCCAGGGCCCCAGTACTTC
V gene: TRBV5-1; clone size: NA; J gene: TRBJ1-1; D gene: NA; CDR3 protein: CASSFAAGGNTEAFF; CDR3 DNA: TGCGCCAGCAGCTTTGCGGCGGGGGGGAACACTGAAGCTTTCTTT
V gene: TRBV5-5; clone size: NA; J gene: TRBJ2-5; D gene: NA; CDR3 protein: CASSFGVVRGKTQYF; CDR3 DNA: TGTGCCAGCAGCTTTGGGGTGGTTCGTGGGAAGACCCAGTACTTC
V gene: TRBV12-3/TRBV12-4; clone size: many; J gene: TRBJ2-7; D gene: NA; CDR3 protein: CASSLGGGSYEQYF; CDR3 DNA: TGCGCCAGCAGCCTAGGGGGGGGCTCCTACGAGCAGTACTTC
V gene: TRBV28; clone size: NA; J gene: TRBJ1-5; D gene: NA; CDR3 protein: CASHSGSQPQHF; CDR3 DNA: TGTGCCAGCCACTCGGGGAGCCAGCCCCAGCATTTT
V gene: TRBV20-1; clone size: NA; J gene: TRBJ2-1; D gene: TRBD1; CDR3 protein: CSARAGRGIIYEQFF; CDR3 DNA: TGCAGTGCTAGAGCTGGCAGGGGGATCATATATGAGCAGTTCTTC
V gene: TRBV15; clone size: NA; J gene: TRBJ2-7; D gene: NA; CDR3 protein: CATSRDWGTEQYF; CDR3 DNA: TGTGCCACCAGCAGAGATTGGGGTACCGAGCAGTACTTC
V gene: TRBV5-1; clone size: many; J gene: TRBJ2-7; D gene: NA; CDR3 protein: CASSLELAYEQYF; CDR3 DNA: TGCGCCAGCAGCTTGGAATTAGCCTACGAGCAGTACTTC
V gene: TRBV7-3; clone size: NA; J gene: TRBJ1-2; D gene: NA; CDR3 protein: CASSFTGIHGYTF; CDR3 DNA: TGTGCCAGCAGCTTTACAGGGATCCATGGCTACACCTTC
V gene: TRBV7-8; clone size: many; J gene: TRBJ1-2; D gene: TRBD1; CDR3 protein: CASSSDRGLSGYTF; CDR3 DNA: TGTGCCAGCAGCTCGGACAGGGGGCTCAGTGGCTACACCTTC
V gene: TRBV28; clone size: few; J gene: TRBJ1-5; D gene: NA; CDR3 protein: CASLEGNQPQHF; CDR3 DNA: TGTGCCAGCCTGGAGGGCAATCAGCCCCAGCATTTT
V gene: TRBV29-1; clone size: few; J gene: TRBJ2-1; D gene: NA; CDR3 protein: CSVEENEQFF; CDR3 DNA: TGCAGCGTTGAGGAAAATGAGCAGTTCTTC
V gene: TRBV9; clone size: few; J gene: TRBJ2-7; D gene: NA; CDR3 protein: CASNPYGGAYEQYF; CDR3 DNA: TGTGCCAGCAACCCTTACGGGGGAGCCTACGAGCAGTACTTC
V gene: TRBV30; clone size: NA; J gene: TRBJ1-2; D gene: NA; CDR3 protein: CAWRAGVYGYTF; CDR3 DNA: TGTGCCTGGAGGGCAGGGGTCTATGGCTACACCTTC
V gene: TRBV14; clone size: few; J gene: TRBJ2-7; D gene: TRBD1; CDR3 protein: CASSQEGDRVYEQYF; CDR3 DNA: TGTGCCAGCAGCCAAGAGGGGGACAGGGTTTACGAGCAGTACTTC
V gene: TRBV20-1; clone size: NA; J gene: TRBJ2-5; D gene: TRBD2; CDR3 protein: CSATLAGPQETQYF; CDR3 DNA: TGCAGTGCTACACTAGCGGGGCCCCAAGAGACCCAGTACTTC
V gene: TRBV28; clone size: few; J gene: TRBJ1-2; D gene: TRBD1; CDR3 protein: CASSSAGQSFYGYTF; CDR3 DNA: TGTGCCAGCAGTTCCGCGGGACAGAGCTTCTATGGCTACACCTTC
V gene: TRBV4-3; clone size: many; J gene: TRBJ2-7; D gene: NA; CDR3 protein: CASSQAFTVTYEQYF; CDR3 DNA: TGCGCCAGCAGCCAAGCGTTCACCGTCACCTACGAGCAGTACTTC
V gene: TRBV27; clone size: NA; J gene: TRBJ2-2; D gene: NA; CDR3 protein: CASSFKITGSSGGELFF; CDR3 DNA: TGTGCCAGCAGCTTTAAGATAACAGGTTCATCCGGAGGGGAGCTGTTTTTT
V gene: TRBV7-2; clone size: NA; J gene: TRBJ1-6; D gene: NA; CDR3 protein: CASSSGPEGSPLHF; CDR3 DNA: TGTGCCAGCAGCTCAGGACCCGAGGGGTCACCCCTCCACTTT
V gene: TRBV7-2; clone size: many; J gene: TRBJ2-5; D gene: TRBD1; CDR3 protein: CASSINRGRETQYF; CDR3 DNA: TGTGCCAGCAGCATAAACAGGGGGCGGGAGACCCAGTACTTC
V gene: TRBV20-1; clone size: few; J gene: TRBJ2-1; D gene: NA; CDR3 protein: CSATGAYNEQFF; CDR3 DNA: TGCAGTGCTACAGGGGCGTACAATGAGCAGTTCTTC
V gene: TRBV20-1; clone size: NA; J gene: TRBJ1-5; D gene: NA; CDR3 protein: CSARPPYGLHFNQPQHF; CDR3 DNA: TGCAGTGCTAGACCGCCCTATGGCCTACATTTTAATCAGCCCCAGCATTTT
V gene: TRBV5-4; clone size: few; J gene: TRBJ2-1; D gene: NA; CDR3 protein: CASSPRDTYNEQFF; CDR3 DNA: TGTGCCAGCAGTCCCCGGGACACATACAATGAGCAGTTCTTC
V gene: TRBV27; clone size: many; J gene: TRBJ1-2; D gene: TRBD1; CDR3 protein: CASSPRTGLAYGYTF; CDR3 DNA: TGTGCCAGCAGTCCGCGGACAGGGTTGGCCTATGGCTACACCTTC
V gene: TRBV7-6; clone size: many; J gene: TRBJ2-3; D gene: NA; CDR3 protein: CASSLEVPDTQYF; CDR3 DNA: TGTGCCAGCAGCTTAGAAGTTCCAGATACGCAGTATTTT
V gene: TRBV6-2/TRBV6-3; clone size: NA; J gene: TRBJ1-1; D gene: NA; CDR3 protein: CASSLRSIEAFF; CDR3 DNA: TGTGCCAGCAGCCTGAGATCAATCGAAGCTTTCTTT
V gene: TRBV5-1; clone size: NA; J gene: TRBJ2-3; D gene: TRBD2; CDR3 protein: CASSLVASGVEDTQYF; CDR3 DNA: TGCGCCAGCAGCTTGGTGGCTAGCGGGGTTGAAGATACGCAGTATTTT
V gene: TRBV7-3; clone size: NA; J gene: TRBJ2-3; D gene: NA; CDR3 protein: CASSFAGQYF; CDR3 DNA: TGTGCCAGCAGCTTCGCAGGGCAGTATTTT
V gene: TRBV6-5; clone size: NA; J gene: TRBJ1-2; D gene: TRBD1; CDR3 protein: CASSYFPGGKSGYTF; CDR3 DNA: TGTGCCAGCAGTTACTTCCCAGGGGGTAAATCTGGCTACACCTTC
V gene: TRBV27; clone size: many; J gene: TRBJ2-7; D gene: NA; CDR3 protein: CASSLSEGGFNEQYF; CDR3 DNA: TGTGCCAGCAGTTTATCGGAGGGAGGCTTCAACGAGCAGTACTTC
V gene: TRBV20-1; clone size: NA; J gene: TRBJ2-7; D gene: NA; CDR3 protein: CSARDAPAQNEQYF; CDR3 DNA: TGCAGTGCTAGAGATGCGCCGGCGCAGAACGAGCAGTACTTC
V gene: TRBV5-6; clone size: NA; J gene: TRBJ1-1; D gene: NA; CDR3 protein: CASSLAPIGIAEAFF; CDR3 DNA: TGTGCCAGCAGCTTGGCCCCTATAGGGATCGCTGAAGCTTTCTTT
V gene: TRBV11-2; clone size: many; J gene: TRBJ2-1; D gene: NA; CDR3 protein: CASSFDGHEQFF; CDR3 DNA: TGTGCCAGCAGCTTTGACGGTCATGAGCAGTTCTTC
V gene: TRBV20-1; clone size: few; J gene: TRBJ1-1; D gene: NA; CDR3 protein: CSAPTENAEAFF; CDR3 DNA: TGCAGTGCTCCTACAGAGAACGCTGAAGCTTTCTTT
V gene: TRBV5-4; clone size: many; J gene: TRBJ1-2; D gene: NA; CDR3 protein: CASSFGVDGYTF; CDR3 DNA: TGTGCCAGCAGCTTTGGGGTTGATGGCTACACCTTC
V gene: TRBV18; clone size: many; J gene: TRBJ2-7; D gene: TRBD1; CDR3 protein: CASSPDRGRSSYEQYF; CDR3 DNA: TGTGCCAGCTCACCAGACAGGGGGCGAAGCTCCTACGAGCAGTACTTC
V gene: TRBV7-2; clone size: many; J gene: TRBJ2-4; D gene: NA; CDR3 protein: CASSLGQKNIQYF; CDR3 DNA: TGTGCCAGCAGTTTAGGACAGAAAAACATTCAGTACTTC
V gene: TRBV5-1; clone size: NA; J gene: TRBJ1-5; D gene: TRBD1; CDR3 protein: CASSLGTGGREQPQHF; CDR3 DNA: TGCGCCAGCAGCCTTGGGACAGGGGGGAGGGAGCAGCCCCAGCATTTT
V gene: TRBV5-1; clone size: NA; J gene: TRBJ2-7; D gene: NA; CDR3 protein: CASSFQTGAGLYEQYF; CDR3 DNA: TGCGCCAGCAGCTTCCAGACCGGGGCAGGCCTCTACGAGCAGTACTTC
V gene: TRBV5-1; clone size: many; J gene: TRBJ1-4; D gene: TRBD1; CDR3 protein: CASSLGQGDEKLFF; CDR3 DNA: TGCGCCAGCAGCTTGGGACAGGGGGATGAAAAACTGTTTTTT
V gene: TRBV4-1; clone size: many; J gene: TRBJ2-7; D gene: NA; CDR3 protein: CASSQGAQTKSYEQYF; CDR3 DNA: TGCGCCAGCAGCCAAGGGGCACAGACTAAAAGCTACGAGCAGTACTTC
V gene: TRBV20-1; clone size: few; J gene: TRBJ2-1; D gene: NA; CDR3 protein: CSAPGPLSYNEQFF; CDR3 DNA: TGCAGTGCTCCTGGCCCGTTGAGCTACAATGAGCAGTTCTTC
V gene: TRBV7-2; clone size: few; J gene: TRBJ1-1; D gene: NA; CDR3 protein: CASSLGLLSTEAFF; CDR3 DNA: TGTGCCAGCAGCTTGGGTCTCCTAAGCACTGAAGCTTTCTTT
V gene: TRBV29-1; clone size: many; J gene: TRBJ2-5; D gene: NA; CDR3 protein: CSVVRGQGETQYF; CDR3 DNA: TGCAGCGTGGTACGTGGACAAGGAGAGACCCAGTACTTC
V gene: TRBV7-2; clone size: NA; J gene: TRBJ2-7; D gene: TRBD1; CDR3 protein: CASSGRTGGAYEQYF; CDR3 DNA: TGTGCCAGCAGCGGCCGGACAGGGGGCGCCTACGAGCAGTACTTC
V gene: TRBV2; clone size: NA; J gene: TRBJ2-1; D gene: NA; CDR3 protein: CDSTVRLALSNEQFF; CDR3 DNA: TGTGACAGCACAGTTCGTCTAGCTCTCTCCAATGAGCAGTTCTTC
V gene: TRBV6-5; clone size: many; J gene: TRBJ2-7; D gene: TRBD2; CDR3 protein: CASSYSRVAGIYEQYF; CDR3 DNA: TGTGCCAGCAGTTACTCCCGAGTAGCGGGGATCTACGAGCAGTACTTC
V gene: TRBV3-1; clone size: NA; J gene: TRBJ2-3; D gene: NA; CDR3 protein: CASSQDKFTDTQYF; CDR3 DNA: TGTGCCAGCAGCCAGGACAAGTTCACAGATACGCAGTATTTT
V gene: TRBV20-1; clone size: NA; J gene: TRBJ1-4; D gene: NA; CDR3 protein: CSAVRDATANEKLFF; CDR3 DNA: TGCAGTGCTGTACGGGACGCGACGGCTAATGAAAAACTGTTTTTT
V gene: TRBV7-8; clone size: many; J gene: TRBJ2-5; D gene: NA; CDR3 protein: CASSLGKTETQYF; CDR3 DNA: TGTGCCAGCAGCTTAGGGAAAACAGAGACCCAGTACTTC